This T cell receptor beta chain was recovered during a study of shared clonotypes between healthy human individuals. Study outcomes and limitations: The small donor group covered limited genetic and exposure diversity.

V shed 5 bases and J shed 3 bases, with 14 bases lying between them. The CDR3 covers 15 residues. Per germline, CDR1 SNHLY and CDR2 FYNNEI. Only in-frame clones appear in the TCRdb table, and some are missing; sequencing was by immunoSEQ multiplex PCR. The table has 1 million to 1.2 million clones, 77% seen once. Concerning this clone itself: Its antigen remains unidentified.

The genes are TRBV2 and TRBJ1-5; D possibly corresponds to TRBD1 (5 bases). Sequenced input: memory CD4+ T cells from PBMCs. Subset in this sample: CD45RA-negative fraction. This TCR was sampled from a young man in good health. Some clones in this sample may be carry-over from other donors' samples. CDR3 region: CASSRAGTSNQPQHF. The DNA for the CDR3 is TGTGCCAGCAGTCGTGCCGGGACCTCCAATCAGCCCCAGCATTTT. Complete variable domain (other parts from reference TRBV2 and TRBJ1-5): EPEVTQTPSHQVTQMGQEVILRCVPISNHLYFYWYRQILGQKVEFLVSFYNNEISEKSEIFDDQFSVERPDGSNFTLKIRSTKLEDSAMYFCASSRAGTSNQPQHFGDGTRLSIL.